The next 8 T cell receptor beta chains were all read from a single sample in a study of T cell changes during pregnancy in multiple sclerosis. Sequencing was performed with immunoSEQ multiplex PCR; in TCRdb, only in-frame clones are kept and a portion is missing. Here the sample spans 90,000 or so clones, 90% to 95% being singletons. Material: peripheral blood, obtained after pregnancy. These receptors all come from a female donor in good health, enrolled as a control in a pregnancy study.

The chain links TRBV4-1 to TRBJ2-1; the D gene is possibly TRBD1 (5 bases). V was cut by 0 bases and J by 1 base, with 10 bases left in between. The CDR3 totals 16 residues. Germline V CDR1 and CDR2: MGHRA, YSYEKL. The CDR3 here is CASSQDPGQSYNEQFF. For the CDR3, the DNA is TGCGCCAGCAGCCAAGACCCAGGGCAGTCCTACAATGAGCAGTTCTTC.

The V gene is TRBV30, the J gene TRBJ1-1; D unresolved. Between the trimmed V and J ends, which lost 3 bases and 11 bases, there was a span of 13 bases. The CDR3 is 11 residues long. CDR1 is GTSNPN and CDR2 is SVGIG in the germline V gene (reference sequence). CDR3 sequence: CAWSLGVTAFF. Here the CDR3 DNA reads TGTGCCTGGAGCCTCGGGGTGACGGCTTTCTTT. The full variable domain, with the rest looked up from reference TRBV30 and TRBJ1-1, is SQTIHQWPATLVQPVGSPLSLECTVEGTSNPNLYWYRQAAGRGLQLLFYSVGIGQISSEVPQNLSASRPQDRQFILSSKKLLLSDSGFYLCAWSLGVTAFFGQGTRLTVV.

The CDR3 region has the DNA TGTGCCAGCAGCTCTACTAGCACAGATACGCAGTATTTT. It specifies CASSSTSTDTQYF. The V and J genes are TRBV7-2 and TRBJ2-3, with D hard to call. Germline CDR1 reads SGHTA; CDR2 reads FQGNSA. CDR3 size: 13 residues. Trimming pared 4 bases from V and 0 bases from J, leaving 5 bases between.

This clone was observed a single time. The chain links TRBV28 to TRBJ2-7, with D possibly being TRBD1 (5 bases). This CDR3 has 15 amino acids. Trimming removed 6 bases at V and 4 bases at J, with 19 bases between. The germline V gene has CDR1 MDHEN and CDR2 SYDVKM. CDR3 sequence (DNA): TGTGCCAGCAGCCGCCGAACAGGTATCTGGTACGAGCAGTACTTC. Protein product: CASSRRTGIWYEQYF.

This clone is a singleton in its sample. Distinct nucleotide sequences in the sample also encode this CDR3. V and J are TRBV6-5 and TRBJ2-6; unclear D gene. The V end was cut by 2 bases, the J end by 4 bases, with 6 bases between. CDR1 is MNHEY and CDR2 is SVGAGI in the germline V gene. The CDR3 is 14 amino acids. CDR3 protein: CASSYVAGANVLTF. The CDR3 nucleotides are TGTGCCAGCAGTTACGTGGCAGGGGCCAACGTCCTGACTTTC.

The CDR3 DNA reads as TGTGCCAGCAGTTACGGACAGGGATTAAGCGGGGAGCTGTTTTTT. As protein: CASSYGQGLSGELFF. The chain combines TRBV6-6 with TRBJ2-2; 8 positions match TRBD1. Per germline, CDR1 MNHNY and CDR2 SVGAGI (reference sequence). V lost 2 bases, J lost 7 bases, and 6 bases stayed unmatched. The length of the CDR3 is 15 residues.

The chain carries TRBV18 and TRBJ1-1, with 9 bases fitting TRBD1. Germline CDR1 and CDR2: KGHSH and LQKENI. This CDR3 has 15 residues. Trimming took 1 base from V and 3 from J; bases not matched to a gene: 3. DNA of the CDR3: TGTGCCAGCTCACCACGTACAGGGGGCGACACTGAAGCTTTCTTT. Translating gives CASSPRTGGDTEAFF.

The chain is built from TRBV27 and TRBJ2-2, with D possibly matching TRBD2 (6 bases). This CDR3 contains 16 residues. The germline V and J ends were trimmed by 6 bases and 4 bases, with 18 bases remaining between them. Germline V lookup: CDR1 MNHEY, CDR2 SMNVEV (reference sequence). DNA of the CDR3: TGTGCCAGCAGACCGTTACGGGACTCAAGCACCGGGGAGCTGTTTTTT. This sequence encodes CASRPLRDSSTGELFF.